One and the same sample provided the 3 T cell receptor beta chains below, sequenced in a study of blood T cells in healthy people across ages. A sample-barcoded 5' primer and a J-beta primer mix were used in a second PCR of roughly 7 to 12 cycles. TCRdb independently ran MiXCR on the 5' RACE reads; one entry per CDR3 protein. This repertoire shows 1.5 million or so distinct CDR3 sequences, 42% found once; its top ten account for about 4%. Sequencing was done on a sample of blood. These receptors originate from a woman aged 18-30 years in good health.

The CDR3 is CATSNSGFDTQYF. CDR3 nucleotides: TGTGCCACCAGCAACAGCGGCTTTGATACGCAGTATTTT. V usage is TRBV15 and J usage is TRBJ2-3, with a possible D match to TRBD2 (5 bases). CDR3 length: 13 residues. The V gene's germline CDR1 is LNHNV and CDR2 YYDKDF (reference sequence). V was pared by 4 bases and J by 6 bases, with 11 bases between. The full variable domain, rest sourced from reference TRBV15 and TRBJ2-3, is DAMVIQNPRYQVTQFGKPVTLSCSQTLNHNVMYWYQQKSSQAPKLLFHYYDKDFNNEADTPDNFQSRRPNTSFCFLDIRSPGLGDTAMYLCATSNSGFDTQYFGPGTRLTVL.

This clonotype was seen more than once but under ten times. The CDR3 here is CASTPLVGTAKPEAFF. The CDR3 nucleotides read TGCGCCAGCACCCCGTTGGTTGGGACGGCGAAACCTGAAGCTTTCTTT. The chain joins TRBV4-1 to TRBJ1-1; tentative D call: TRBD1 (5 bases). The germline V gene encodes CDR1 MGHRA and CDR2 YSYEKL. The CDR3 spans 16 residues. Deletions cut 7 bases from V and 6 bases from J, with 24 bases between.

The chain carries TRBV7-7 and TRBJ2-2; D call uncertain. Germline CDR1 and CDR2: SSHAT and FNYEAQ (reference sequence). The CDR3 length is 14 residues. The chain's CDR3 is CASRSTTETGELFF. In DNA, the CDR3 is TGTGCTAGCCGCTCTACTACAGAGACCGGGGAGCTGTTTTTT. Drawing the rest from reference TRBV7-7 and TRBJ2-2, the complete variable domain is GAGVSQSPRYKVTKRGQDVTLRCDPISSHATLYWYQQALGQGPEFLTYFNYEAQPDKSGLPSDRFSAERPEGSISTLTIQRTEQRDSAMYRCASRSTTETGELFFGEGSRLTVL.